The 19 T cell receptor beta chains presented below share a single source sample, sequenced in a study of blood T cell repertoires in COVID-19. Profiling relied on immunoSEQ multiplex PCR, and the TCRdb table lists in-frame clones only, not all of them. The sample shows around 400,000 clones, around four fifths of them seen only once. The source material was PBMCs or T cells enriched from blood (not recorded which). All receptors derive from a woman aged 45 to 65 who had recovered from COVID-19.

The chain carries TRBV28 and TRBJ1-4; D remains unclear. Trimming took off 3 bases at V and 6 bases at J, with 11 bases between the two ends. Germline-derived CDR1 and CDR2 are MDHEN and SYDVKM. This CDR3 contains 14 residues. The CDR3 sequence is CASSFRTGDEKLFF. The CDR3 nucleotides are TGTGCCAGCAGTTTCCGCACTGGAGATGAAAAACTGTTTTTT.

In this sample, this clone turned up a few times. The chain carries TRBV7-2 and TRBJ2-1, with 10 nucleotides matching TRBD2. CDR3 length: 14 residues. Germline V lookup: CDR1 SGHTA, CDR2 FQGNSA. V dropped 6 bases and J dropped 15; count of bases not matched to a gene: 14. CDR3 loop: CASSGAASGSRWFF. The CDR3 bases are TGTGCCAGCAGTGGGGCGGCTAGCGGGAGTCGGTGGTTCTTC.

The genes are TRBV5-6 and TRBJ2-7, with D possibly matching TRBD1 (6 bases). CDR3 length: 14 residues. In germline, CDR1 is SGHDT, CDR2 YYEEEE. Trimming took off 2 bases at V and 3 bases at J, with 12 bases between the two ends. The CDR3 nucleotides are TGTGCCAGCAGCTTACAGGGTGTAGTCTACGAGCAGTACTTC. Protein sequence: CASSLQGVVYEQYF.

The CDR3 region is CASSRYDRGRGAEAFF. CDR3 sequence (DNA): TGTGCCAGTAGTAGATATGATAGGGGGCGCGGCGCTGAAGCTTTCTTT. The chain carries TRBV19 and TRBJ1-1, with TRBD1 matching over 7 bases. The CDR3 runs 16 residues. CDR1 is LNHDA and CDR2 is SQIVND in the germline V gene (reference sequence). J gave up 6 bases and V 4 bases, and 14 bases lay outside the gene matches.

The chain links TRBV7-8 to TRBJ1-6, with D hard to call. The CDR3 contains 16 residues. V was trimmed by 0 bases and J by 4 bases, leaving 10 bases between them. Germline V gives CDR1 SGHVS, CDR2 FQNEAQ. The CDR3 coding sequence is TGTGCCAGCAGCTTAGCATTTGATCAGTATAATTCACCCCTCCACTTT. Translating gives CASSLAFDQYNSPLHF.

J is TRBJ1-2 and V is TRBV29-1; D ambiguous. Trimming pared 3 bases from V and 8 bases from J, leaving 19 bases between. This CDR3 has 14 amino acids. The germline gives CDR1 SQVTM, CDR2 ANQGSEA. The CDR3 bases are TGCAGCGTTGATGTTTTGGGAGGCGATAGAGGCTACACCTTC. Translated, it gives CSVDVLGGDRGYTF.

The rearrangement uses TRBV6-1 and TRBJ1-4; D is possibly TRBD1 (5 bases). Germline values: CDR1 MNHNS, CDR2 SASEGT. CDR3 length equals 15 residues. V lost 0 bases and J lost 14, with 19 bases in between. CDR3 nucleotides: TGTGCCAGCAGTGAAGCAGGGCCAACAGGCGCCGGGCTGTTTTTT. It is translated as CASSEAGPTGAGLFF.

V gene TRBV5-4 combines with J gene TRBJ2-3, with a possible D match to TRBD2 (5 bases). The germline V gene encodes CDR1 SGHNT and CDR2 YYREEE (reference sequence). The CDR3 is 15 amino acids. V was pared by 5 bases and J by 2 bases, with 15 bases between. The CDR3 is CASRAPGTHTDTQYF. The CDR3 nucleotides read TGTGCCAGCAGAGCACCGGGAACACACACAGATACGCAGTATTTT.

V gene TRBV7-2 combines with J gene TRBJ1-2; the D gene is possibly TRBD1 (6 bases). Trimming left V 5 bases short and J 0 bases short, with 13 bases between. The germline V gene encodes CDR1 SGHTA and CDR2 FQGNSA. The CDR3 is 15 amino acids. This chain's CDR3 is CASSTATGTNYGYTF. The DNA of the CDR3 is TGTGCCAGCAGCACAGCAACAGGGACTAACTATGGCTACACCTTC.

CDR3 in amino acids: CASSLWASEAVQPQHF. The DNA for the CDR3 is TGTGCCAGCAGCTTATGGGCCTCGGAGGCGGTTCAGCCCCAGCATTTT. This chain joins TRBV7-2 and TRBJ1-5; D is undetermined. CDR3 length: 16 residues. The V gene's germline CDR1 is SGHTA and CDR2 FQGNSA. V was shortened by 2 bases and J by 6 bases, with 17 bases between the two germline ends.

This chain links TRBV5-1 with TRBJ2-3; D perhaps matches TRBD2 (6 bases). The V gene lost 4 bases and the J gene lost 2 bases, with 14 bases spanning the gap. There are 15 residues in the CDR3. CDR1 is SGHRS and CDR2 is YFSETQ in the germline V gene. Written as DNA, the CDR3 is TGCGCCAGCAGCCCCCTAGGACTAACCACAGATACGCAGTATTTT. It is translated as CASSPLGLTTDTQYF.

This chain connects TRBV5-1 to TRBJ2-3, with TRBD2 identical over 7 bases. The CDR3 has 13 amino acids. Germline values: CDR1 SGHRS, CDR2 YFSETQ. With V trimmed by 2 bases and J by 5 bases, 2 bases remained unmatched. The CDR3 here is CASSFGLEDTQYF. The CDR3 DNA is TGCGCCAGCAGCTTCGGACTAGAAGATACGCAGTATTTT.

The chain combines TRBV28 with TRBJ2-7, with D possibly being TRBD2 (5 bases). Trimming removed 10 bases from V and 2 bases from J, with 12 bases in between. Germline CDR1 is MDHEN and CDR2 is SYDVKM. The CDR3 consists of 12 residues. The CDR3 DNA reads as TGTGCCACCCAGAGGGAAACCTACGAGCAGTACTTC. Residues: CATQRETYEQYF.

The chain combines TRBV30 with TRBJ1-2; maybe TRBD1 (6 bases). The CDR3 length is 13 residues. Germline V lookup: CDR1 GTSNPN, CDR2 SVGIG (reference sequence). Trimming removed 5 bases from V and 8 bases from J, with 18 bases in between. Written as DNA, the CDR3 is TGTGCCTGGGAAAACTTACAGGGAAGAGGCTACACCTTC. Translating it yields CAWENLQGRGYTF. Drawing the rest from reference TRBV30 and TRBJ1-2, the complete variable domain is SQTIHQWPATLVQPVGSPLSLECTVEGTSNPNLYWYRQAAGRGLQLLFYSVGIGQISSEVPQNLSASRPQDRQFILSSKKLLLSDSGFYLCAWENLQGRGYTFGSGTRLTVV.

The chain uses TRBV6-5 and TRBJ1-2; 10 bases fit TRBD1. Looked up from germline, CDR1 is MNHEY and CDR2 is SVGAGI. V lost 10 bases and J lost 8; bases outside the gene matches: 13. The length of the CDR3 is 14 residues. The CDR3 coding sequence is TGTGCCACGGGACGCGGACAGGGGGAATGGGGCTACACCTTC. Translated, it gives CATGRGQGEWGYTF.

This clone was seen a single time. The sample contains more than one DNA sequence encoding this CDR3. V is TRBV29-1 and J is TRBJ2-5; D might be TRBD1 (6 bases). The CDR3 runs to 13 residues. The germline CDR1 and CDR2 sequences are SQVTM and ANQGSEA. Trimming took off 6 bases at V and 0 bases at J, with 11 bases between the two ends. The chain's CDR3 is CSVKGQYQETQYF. The DNA of the CDR3 is TGCAGCGTCAAAGGACAGTACCAAGAGACCCAGTACTTC. The whole variable domain, remainder taken from reference TRBV29-1 and TRBJ2-5, is SAVISQKPSRDICQRGTSLTIQCQVDSQVTMMFWYRQQPGQSLTLIATANQGSEATYESGFVIDKFPISRPNLTFSTLTVSNMSPEDSSIYLCSVKGQYQETQYFGPGTRLLVL.

The chain carries TRBV30 and TRBJ1-2; 8 nucleotides line up with TRBD1. The CDR3 has 13 residues. Germline assignment: CDR1 GTSNPN and CDR2 SVGIG (reference sequence). The V and J ends lost 3 bases and 5 bases, in that order; junction bases with no gene match: 5. In DNA form, the CDR3 reads TGTGCCTGGAGGATGGGACAGGCGTATGGCTACACCTTC. It encodes CAWRMGQAYGYTF.

The chain has TRBV7-9 and TRBJ1-1; 7 bases align to TRBD1. The CDR3 consists of 13 residues. The ends lost 5 bases at V and 10 bases at J; junction bases unmatched: 10. The germline CDR1 and CDR2 sequences are SEHNR and FQNEAQ (reference sequence). CDR3 in DNA: TGTGCCAGCAGCCTCTCTCAGGGGGAAAGAGCTTTCTTT. It yields the protein CASSLSQGERAFF.

This chain joins TRBV4-3 and TRBJ1-2, with 7 bases matching TRBD1. The CDR3 is 15 amino acids. Per the germline V gene, CDR1 is LGHNA and CDR2 is YSLEER. J was trimmed by 6 bases and V by 0 bases; bases with no gene match: 7. The CDR3 DNA is TGCGCCAGCAGCCAAGATCTCAGCAGGGGGAATGGCTACACCTTC. This translates into CASSQDLSRGNGYTF.